In this sample, the clone carrying this TCR beta chain turned up many times. TCRdb itself ran the PCR reads through MiXCR, one entry per CDR3 protein. Seen here are approximately 97,000 distinct CDR3 sequences, roughly a quarter observed once, and the top ten hold 0.85% to 1%. These data come from a study of molecular identifiers for immune sequencing clone quantification. The CDR3 sequence is 15 residues long. The germline V gene encodes CDR1 SGHRS and CDR2 YFSETQ. The V segment lost 0 bases and the J segment 5 bases; nucleotides outside the gene matches: 7. V is TRBV5-1 and J is TRBJ1-2; the match to TRBD1 covers 7 bases. The sample consisted of naive CD8+ T cells from blood, with Jurkat cell RNA spiked in. Noted subset: FACS-sorted CD8+CD4-CCR7+CD45RA+ naive T cells. This clonotype was sampled from a human donor in good health. Some libraries in this study had Jurkat cell RNA spiked in. In nucleotides, the CDR3 is TGCGCCAGCAGCTTGGAAGACAGGGCTATATATGGCTACACCTTC. Encoded protein: CASSLEDRAIYGYTF.